Reported below is one TCR beta chain. The entry originates in a study of blood T cell repertoires in COVID-19. Background on the study: The origin of the acute and convalescent COVID-19 samples was the United States, Italy and Spain. In each case, the material was cDNA or gDNA derived from T cells, B-cell-depleted T cells, or PBMCs.

Assay used: immunoSEQ multiplex PCR; TCRdb lists only in-frame clones, some missing. The table lists some 300,000 clones, more than 85% of them singletons. CDR3 length: 15 amino acids. V dropped 5 bases and J dropped 8; count of bases not matched to a gene: 8. Germline V gives CDR1 SGHTA, CDR2 FQGNSA. The source of this sequence is a man in his 70s with acute or convalescent COVID-19. The chain joins TRBV7-2 to TRBJ2-1, with 11 positions matching TRBD2. The sequenced sample was peripheral blood. The CDR3 DNA sequence: TGTGCCAGCAGCCCTCCTAGCGGGGGGCTCTATGAGCAGTTCTTC. Protein sequence: CASSPPSGGLYEQFF.